This is a list of T cell receptor beta chains from one sample in a study of blood T cell repertoires in COVID-19. TCRdb's copy holds only in-frame clones and misses some; the assay was immunoSEQ multiplex PCR. The repertoire holds about 87,000 clones, 85% to 90% seen once, with 4% to 5.5% in the top ten. The material sequenced was peripheral blood. These receptors all stem from a man aged 35-49 years with acute or convalescent COVID-19. CDR3s include the opening cysteine and the closing phenylalanine or tryptophan. The D gene is left open where the match is weak. Size is stated for part of the rows, as once, few or many counts, or as a class when the clone is expanded.

d_call: NA
v_call: TRBV29-1
j_call: TRBJ1-2
clone_size: NA
cdr3_nt: TGCAGCGTTGAATCGGGACATAACTATGGCTACACCTTC
cdr3_aa: CSVESGHNYGYTF

d_call: NA
v_call: TRBV6-1
j_call: TRBJ1-3
clone_size: few
cdr3_nt: TGTGCCAGCAGTGAAGTAGGGAGTGGAAACACCATATATTTT
cdr3_aa: CASSEVGSGNTIYF

d_call: NA
v_call: TRBV7-9
j_call: TRBJ1-1
clone_size: NA
cdr3_nt: TGTGCCAGCAGCTTAACTTCTAGGAACACTGAAGCTTTCTTT
cdr3_aa: CASSLTSRNTEAFF

d_call: NA
v_call: TRBV27
j_call: TRBJ2-1
clone_size: NA
cdr3_nt: TGTGCCAGCAGTTTTGAAACTGATGCCTACAATGAGCAGTTCTTC
cdr3_aa: CASSFETDAYNEQFF

d_call: TRBD2
v_call: TRBV11-2
j_call: TRBJ2-1
clone_size: NA
cdr3_nt: TGTGCCAGCAGCTTAGGGTTCGCGGGGGGGCAGCAGTTCTTC
cdr3_aa: CASSLGFAGGQQFF

d_call: NA
v_call: TRBV6-5
j_call: TRBJ2-4
clone_size: NA
cdr3_nt: TGTGCCAGCAGTCCCGCCAGGGGGGCGAACATTCAGTACTTC
cdr3_aa: CASSPARGANIQYF

d_call: TRBD2
v_call: TRBV19
j_call: TRBJ2-1
clone_size: few
cdr3_nt: TGTGCCAGTAGTATCGGCGGGGGGGCGTACAATGAGCAGTTCTTC
cdr3_aa: CASSIGGGAYNEQFF

d_call: TRBD2
v_call: TRBV6-1
j_call: TRBJ2-2
clone_size: once
cdr3_nt: TGTGCCAGCAGTGTAGGGACTAGCGGGAGGTTCACCGGGGAGCTGTTTTTT
cdr3_aa: CASSVGTSGRFTGELFF

d_call: NA
v_call: TRBV6-2/TRBV6-3
j_call: TRBJ2-2
clone_size: once
cdr3_nt: TGTGCCAGCAGTTACTTCTTTACCGGGGAGCTGTTTTTT
cdr3_aa: CASSYFFTGELFF

d_call: NA
v_call: TRBV14
j_call: TRBJ1-2
clone_size: NA
cdr3_nt: TGTGCCAGCAGCCCAGGGACACCCGTGCTTTATGGCTACACCTTC
cdr3_aa: CASSPGTPVLYGYTF

d_call: TRBD1
v_call: TRBV5-8
j_call: TRBJ1-1
clone_size: NA
cdr3_nt: TGTGCCAGCAGCCCCAGGGGGCCGGGGACTGAAGCTTTCTTT
cdr3_aa: CASSPRGPGTEAFF

d_call: TRBD2
v_call: TRBV20-1
j_call: TRBJ2-1
clone_size: NA
cdr3_nt: TGCAGTGCTAGTCGCCTAGCGGGAGGGTATACCTACAATGAGCAGTTCTTC
cdr3_aa: CSASRLAGGYTYNEQFF

d_call: NA
v_call: TRBV2
j_call: TRBJ1-5
clone_size: NA
cdr3_nt: TGTGCCAGCAGTGCCGGACAGTATAGCAATCAGCCCCAGCATTTT
cdr3_aa: CASSAGQYSNQPQHF

d_call: TRBD1
v_call: TRBV3-1/TRBV3-2
j_call: TRBJ1-2
clone_size: NA
cdr3_nt: TGTGCCAGCAGCGGCGACCCGGGACAGGGACATGGCTACACCTTC
cdr3_aa: CASSGDPGQGHGYTF

d_call: NA
v_call: TRBV25-1
j_call: TRBJ2-7
clone_size: NA
cdr3_nt: TGTGCCAGCAGTGGACTCAGGGGAGCCAGCTCCTACGAGCAGTACTTC
cdr3_aa: CASSGLRGASSYEQYF

d_call: TRBD1
v_call: TRBV29-1
j_call: TRBJ2-6
clone_size: once
cdr3_nt: TGCAGCGTCCGGACAGGGGATCCTTCTGGGGCCAACGTCCTGACTTTC
cdr3_aa: CSVRTGDPSGANVLTF

d_call: TRBD1
v_call: TRBV14
j_call: TRBJ1-2
clone_size: NA
cdr3_nt: TGTGCCAGCAGCCAAGCGGGGACAGGGTTGAGCGGCTACACCTTC
cdr3_aa: CASSQAGTGLSGYTF

d_call: TRBD1
v_call: TRBV9
j_call: TRBJ1-4
clone_size: NA
cdr3_nt: TGTGCCAGCAGCGTAGGGTCAGGGGGCTCAACTAATGAAAAACTGTTTTTT
cdr3_aa: CASSVGSGGSTNEKLFF

d_call: NA
v_call: TRBV6-1
j_call: TRBJ2-1
clone_size: NA
cdr3_nt: TGTGCCAGCAAGCAATACCGGGACAATGAGCAGTTCTTC
cdr3_aa: CASKQYRDNEQFF

d_call: NA
v_call: TRBV9
j_call: TRBJ1-4
clone_size: few
cdr3_nt: TGTGCCAGCAGCGTTAATACAGGAGCAACTAATGAAAAACTGTTTTTT
cdr3_aa: CASSVNTGATNEKLFF

d_call: NA
v_call: TRBV6-5
j_call: TRBJ2-2
clone_size: NA
cdr3_nt: TGTGCCAGCAGCAGGACATTTTCCACCGGGGAGCTGTTTTTT
cdr3_aa: CASSRTFSTGELFF

d_call: NA
v_call: TRBV10-2
j_call: TRBJ1-1
clone_size: NA
cdr3_nt: TGCGCCAGCAGGAAGAACAGGGAGGGCACTGAAGCTTTCTTT
cdr3_aa: CASRKNREGTEAFF

d_call: TRBD2
v_call: TRBV5-1
j_call: TRBJ2-3
clone_size: NA
cdr3_nt: TGCGCCAGCCAAGGACTAGCGGACACAGATACGCAGTATTTT
cdr3_aa: CASQGLADTDTQYF

d_call: NA
v_call: TRBV30
j_call: TRBJ1-1
clone_size: NA
cdr3_nt: TGTGCCTGGAGCAATACCGCGGGGGACACTGAAGCTTTCTTT
cdr3_aa: CAWSNTAGDTEAFF

d_call: TRBD1
v_call: TRBV9
j_call: TRBJ1-2
clone_size: NA
cdr3_nt: TGTGCCAGCAGCGTGGGGACAGGGTCCCTTGCCTCCGGCTACACCTTC
cdr3_aa: CASSVGTGSLASGYTF

d_call: NA
v_call: TRBV5-1
j_call: TRBJ2-2
clone_size: NA
cdr3_nt: TGCGCCAGCAGCCCGACCCCCGGGGGGAACACCGGGGAGCTGTTTTTT
cdr3_aa: CASSPTPGGNTGELFF

d_call: TRBD1
v_call: TRBV2
j_call: TRBJ1-1
clone_size: few
cdr3_nt: TGTGCCAGCAGCGGGGACAGGAACACTGAAGCTTTCTTT
cdr3_aa: CASSGDRNTEAFF

d_call: NA
v_call: TRBV9
j_call: TRBJ2-1
clone_size: NA
cdr3_nt: TGTGCCAGCAGCGTCGACGGGACACACAACAATGAGCAGTTCTTC
cdr3_aa: CASSVDGTHNNEQFF

d_call: NA
v_call: TRBV5-6
j_call: TRBJ2-1
clone_size: NA
cdr3_nt: TGTGCCAGCAGCCTGAACCTAGCCTCCGGAGGCAATGAGCAGTTCTTC
cdr3_aa: CASSLNLASGGNEQFF

d_call: TRBD1
v_call: TRBV5-6
j_call: TRBJ2-7
clone_size: NA
cdr3_nt: TGTGCCAGCAGCTTGTCAGGACAGGGTCACTACGAGCAGTACTTC
cdr3_aa: CASSLSGQGHYEQYF

d_call: TRBD2
v_call: TRBV11-2
j_call: TRBJ2-3
clone_size: NA
cdr3_nt: TGTGCCAGCAGCTTAGGAGCGGGAGTAACAGATACGCAGTATTTT
cdr3_aa: CASSLGAGVTDTQYF

d_call: NA
v_call: TRBV9
j_call: TRBJ1-1
clone_size: once
cdr3_nt: TGTGCCAGCAGCGCGACAGGTTGGGAAGAAGCTTTCTTT
cdr3_aa: CASSATGWEEAFF

d_call: TRBD2
v_call: TRBV6-1
j_call: TRBJ2-1
clone_size: NA
cdr3_nt: TGTGCCAGCAGTGGAGGCCGCCTAGCGGGAGGCAATGAGCAGTTCTTC
cdr3_aa: CASSGGRLAGGNEQFF